This T cell receptor beta chain was obtained from a study of blood T cell repertoires in COVID-19. This CDR3 region has 14 residues. V was cut by 2 bases and J by 3 bases, with 8 bases left in between. Germline lookup yields CDR1 SGHTA and CDR2 FQGTGA. The repertoire was sequenced with immunoSEQ multiplex PCR; TCRdb's copy has only in-frame clones and lacks some. There are 120,000 to 150,000 clones in the sample; roughly 90% occur only once, and 0.9% to 0.95% lies in the top ten. The table lists this clone with a few counts. This receptor was obtained from a woman aged 45-65 years with acute or convalescent COVID-19. The rearrangement uses TRBV7-3 and TRBJ1-5; D is perhaps TRBD1 (5 bases). The material sequenced was peripheral blood. The CDR3 DNA follows: TGTGCCAGCAGCTTAGGACATTTCAATCAGCCCCAGCATTTT. This gives the protein CASSLGHFNQPQHF.